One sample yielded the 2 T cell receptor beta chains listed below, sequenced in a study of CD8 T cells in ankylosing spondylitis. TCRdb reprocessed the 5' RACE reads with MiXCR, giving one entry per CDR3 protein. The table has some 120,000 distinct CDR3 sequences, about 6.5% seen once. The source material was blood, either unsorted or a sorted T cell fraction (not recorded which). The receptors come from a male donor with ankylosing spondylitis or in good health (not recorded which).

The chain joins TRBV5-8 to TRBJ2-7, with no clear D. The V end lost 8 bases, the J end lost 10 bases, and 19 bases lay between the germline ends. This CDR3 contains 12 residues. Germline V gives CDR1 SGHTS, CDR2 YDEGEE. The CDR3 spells CARGPRLLVQYF. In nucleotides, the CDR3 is TGTGCCAGGGGCCCCAGGCTCCTCGTCCAGTACTTC. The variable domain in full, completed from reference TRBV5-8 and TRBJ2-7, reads EAGVTQSPTHLIKTRGQQATLRCSPISGHTSVYWYQQALGLGLQFLLWYDEGEERNRGNFPPRFSGRQFPNYSSELNVNALELEDSALYLCARGPRLLVQYFGPGTRLTVT.

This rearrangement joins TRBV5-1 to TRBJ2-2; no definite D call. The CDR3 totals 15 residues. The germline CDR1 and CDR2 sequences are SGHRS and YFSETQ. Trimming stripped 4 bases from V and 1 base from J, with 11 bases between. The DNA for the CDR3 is TGCGCCAGCAGCGTTCGGCCAGGGAACACCGGGGAGCTGTTTTTT. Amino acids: CASSVRPGNTGELFF.